This T cell receptor beta chain was sequenced during a study of blood T cells in healthy people across ages. Then a second PCR, running roughly 7 to 11 cycles, was carried out with a sample-barcoded 5' primer and a J-beta primer mix. TCRdb re-analysed the 5' RACE reads in MiXCR, keeping a single row per CDR3 protein. The sample includes over a million distinct CDR3 sequences, more than 35% of them seen just once. The V segment lost 3 bases and the J segment 5 bases; nucleotides outside the gene matches: 5. The CDR3 has 13 amino acids. In germline, CDR1 is SQVTM, CDR2 ANQGSEA. The clonotype comes from a woman aged 60-75 years in good health. This chain connects TRBV29-1 to TRBJ2-7, with TRBD2 matching 9 bases. The sample was blood. The CDR3 loop is CSVEREGTHEQYF. In nucleotides, the CDR3 is TGCAGCGTTGAGCGGGAGGGAACCCACGAGCAGTACTTC.